One sample yielded the 10 T cell receptor beta chains listed below, sequenced in a study of cytomegalovirus exposure and HLA in healthy donors. The PCR ran on 60 Vbeta and 13 Jbeta primers. The assay was immunoSEQ multiplex PCR, and TCRdb's table has in-frame clones only and misses some. The table has approximately 190,000 clones, 80% to 85% seen once. The specimen was PBMCs. These receptors all stem from a man in his forties in good health and CMV-seropositive.

The chain recombines TRBV7-9 with TRBJ2-7; TRBD1 aligns across 9 bases. Germline loops: CDR1 SEHNR, CDR2 FQNEAQ (reference sequence). The V segment lost 4 bases and the J segment 0 bases; nucleotides outside the gene matches: 10. This CDR3 comprises 17 residues. In DNA, the CDR3 is TGTGCCAGCAGCTCAACCCTAGGACAGGGGAACTCCTACGAGCAGTACTTC. Translation: CASSSTLGQGNSYEQYF.

CDR3 sequence reads: CASSAPRRALTGGANVLTF. The CDR3 DNA reads as TGTGCCAGTAGTGCCCCCCGGAGGGCTCTGACTGGAGGGGCCAACGTCCTGACTTTC. The J gene is TRBJ2-6, the V gene TRBV19, with D possibly matching TRBD2 (6 bases). V was pared by 5 bases and J by 4 bases, with 24 bases between. The germline gives CDR1 LNHDA, CDR2 SQIVND (reference sequence). This CDR3 spans 19 amino acids.

The V and J genes are TRBV7-6 and TRBJ2-7; TRBD1 agrees at 8 bases. The CDR3 sequence is 12 residues long. Germline CDR1 is SGHVS and CDR2 is FNYEAQ. The junction had 3 bases not matched to a gene; V was cut back by 5 bases and J by 6 bases. The CDR3 reads CASSDRGPEQYF. In DNA form, the CDR3 reads TGTGCCAGCAGCGACAGGGGACCCGAGCAGTACTTC.

The chain is built from TRBV19 and TRBJ1-5, with D uncertain. The CDR3 is 13 residues long. Germline loops: CDR1 LNHDA, CDR2 SQIVND (reference sequence). The germline V and J ends were trimmed by 7 bases and 2 bases, with 9 bases remaining between them. CDR3 DNA: TGTGCCAGTACCACTGGTGGCAATCAGCCCCAGCATTTT. Its protein product is CASTTGGNQPQHF.

The CDR3 sequence: CASSSYPKTGKNIQYF. The CDR3 DNA sequence: TGTGCCAGCAGCTCCTATCCTAAGACAGGAAAAAACATTCAGTACTTC. The rearrangement uses TRBV5-8 and TRBJ2-4; a possible D gene is TRBD1 (6 bases). Trimming cost V 3 bases and J 4 bases, with 17 bases left between them. The CDR3 length is 16 residues. CDR1 is SGHTS, CDR2 YDEGEE, per germline.

V is TRBV27 and J is TRBJ2-7; D is possibly TRBD2 (6 bases). The ends were cut back, 3 bases at V and 0 bases at J, with 6 bases in the middle. The germline gives CDR1 MNHEY, CDR2 SMNVEV (reference sequence). The CDR3 is 13 amino acids. The CDR3: CASSLGGSYEQYF. The CDR3 bases are TGTGCCAGCAGTTTGGGGGGCTCCTACGAGCAGTACTTC.

The rearrangement joins TRBV14 to TRBJ1-1; D is ambiguous. V was cut by 1 base and J by 10 bases, with 7 bases left in between. In germline, CDR1 is SGHDN, CDR2 FVKESK. The CDR3 totals 11 residues. The CDR3 DNA reads TGTGCCAGCAGCCAAGCGGTCGCAGCTTTCTTT. It specifies CASSQAVAAFF.

V gene TRBV6-5 combines with J gene TRBJ1-2, with D possibly TRBD1 on 6 matching bases. V lost 2 bases to trimming and J lost 6 bases, with 16 bases between them. The CDR3 covers 15 residues. Germline CDR1 is MNHEY and CDR2 is SVGAGI. The CDR3 loop reads CASSYGGGPSNGYTF. The CDR3 bases are TGTGCCAGCAGTTACGGGGGGGGGCCCTCTAATGGCTACACCTTC.

This clone has only a few counts. This sample also contains other DNA sequences that code for the same CDR3. The chain links TRBV6-4 to TRBJ2-1; 9 bases fit TRBD1. V was clipped by 5 bases and J by 5 bases; unmatched bases: 4. This CDR3 is built from 14 residues. Germline CDR1 reads MRHNA; CDR2 reads SNTAGT. The CDR3 nucleotides are TGTGCCAGCAGTTCCGGGACAGGGCACAATGAGCAGTTCTTC. Translated: CASSSGTGHNEQFF.

The CDR3, as DNA: TGTGCCAGCGACTCGGGAAACACTGAAGCTTTCTTT. Translation gives CASDSGNTEAFF. J is TRBJ1-1 and V is TRBV11-2; D ambiguous. Germline V gene sequence: CDR1 SGHAT, CDR2 FQNNGV. Trimming took off 8 bases at V and 2 bases at J, with 9 bases between the two ends. The CDR3 is made up of 12 amino acids.